Below are 6 T cell receptor beta chains sequenced from a single sample in a study of OX40 agonist ivuxolimab in advanced cancers. This table comes from immunoSEQ multiplex PCR, and its TCRdb copy is limited to in-frame clones, with some not included. The sample includes tens of thousands of clones, around nine tenths of them seen just once. The material sequenced was CD4+ or CD8+ T cells sorted from blood, taken in a trial of the OX40 agonist ivuxolimab. The source is an adult with an advanced solid tumor such as melanoma, head and neck, liver or kidney cancer.

The chain has TRBV7-2 and TRBJ2-1, with no clear D. The CDR3 is 13 amino acids. V dropped 9 bases and J dropped 1 base, with 10 bases sitting between them. The V gene's germline CDR1 is SGHTA and CDR2 FQGNSA. CDR3 DNA: TGTGCCAGTCAGAGCCTATCCTACAATGAGCAGTTCTTC. Translated, it gives CASQSLSYNEQFF.

The count of this clone is one. The genes are TRBV7-2 and TRBJ2-4; no clear D gene. Deletions cut 2 bases from V and 9 bases from J, with 14 bases between. The CDR3 totals 14 residues. The germline V gene encodes CDR1 SGHTA and CDR2 FQGNSA. The CDR3 bases are TGTGCCAGCAGCTTATCGCCTACTACCACCATTCAGTACTTC. Its translation: CASSLSPTTTIQYF.

The rearrangement uses TRBV6-1 and TRBJ1-2; 8 positions match TRBD1. Losses at the gene ends were 7 bases for V and 8 bases for J; bases not matched to a gene: 9. The germline V gene encodes CDR1 MNHNS and CDR2 SASEGT. CDR3 length: 13 amino acids. The CDR3 DNA is TGTGCCAGCACCCTGCCATGGACAGGGGGCTACACCTTC. Translating it yields CASTLPWTGGYTF.

The CDR3 sequence: CASSLNSGRGYEQYF. In nucleotides, the CDR3 is TGTGCCAGCAGCTTAAACAGCGGGAGGGGCTACGAGCAGTACTTC. The chain links TRBV11-2 to TRBJ2-7, with 10 bases identical to TRBD2. CDR3 length equals 15 residues. Germline loops: CDR1 SGHAT, CDR2 FQNNGV. The J segment lost 3 bases and the V segment lost 2 bases, leaving 4 bases of the junction unmatched.

The chain combines TRBV4-1 with TRBJ2-1; 11 bases are shared with TRBD2. The CDR3 extends over 14 amino acids. J lost 3 bases, V lost 6 bases, and 1 base had no gene match. Germline V lookup: CDR1 MGHRA, CDR2 YSYEKL. The CDR3 loop is CASRLAGGYNEQFF. The CDR3 region has the DNA TGCGCCAGCAGGCTAGCGGGAGGCTACAATGAGCAGTTCTTC.

The chain recombines TRBV5-1 with TRBJ2-3, with 9 bases lining up with TRBD2. In germline, CDR1 is SGHRS, CDR2 YFSETQ. This CDR3 is 16 amino acids long. J was trimmed by 0 bases and V by 4 bases; bases with no gene match: 6. The CDR3 sequence: CASSPGLAGSTDTQYF. CDR3 nucleotides: TGCGCCAGCAGCCCTGGGCTAGCGGGGAGCACAGATACGCAGTATTTT.